Below, 25 T cell receptor beta chains from the same sample are listed, as sequenced in a study of blood T cells in healthy people across ages. It was with a sample-barcoded 5' primer and a J-beta primer mix that a second PCR of about 6 to 12 cycles was run. Via MiXCR, TCRdb re-called the 5' RACE reads, giving one row per CDR3 protein. The sample shows about 800,000 distinct CDR3 sequences, roughly 50% of them seen only once. Sequencing was done on a sample of blood. The receptors come from a man younger than 40 in good health.

The chain has TRBV11-2 and TRBJ2-2, with 7 bases that match TRBD2. CDR3 size: 16 residues. CDR1 is SGHAT, CDR2 FQNNGV, per germline. With V trimmed by 3 bases and J by 5 bases, 9 bases remained unmatched. The CDR3 DNA reads TGTGCCAGCAGCTTTACAACGGGAGGAATTACCGGGGAGCTGTTTTTT. It translates to CASSFTTGGITGELFF.

The chain employs TRBV15 and TRBJ2-3; 9 bases are shared with TRBD1. The CDR3 is made up of 15 amino acids. Per the germline V gene, CDR1 is LNHNV and CDR2 is YYDKDF (reference sequence). V shed 7 bases and J 2 bases; nucleotides not matched to a gene: 7. This CDR3 is CATNRDRDFTDTQYF. CDR3 bases: TGTGCCACCAACCGGGACAGGGACTTCACAGATACGCAGTATTTT.

The table lists this clonotype with a few counts. The rearrangement uses TRBV20-1 and TRBJ1-2; no clear D. CDR1 and CDR2 (germline): DFQATT, SNEGSKA (reference sequence). The CDR3 covers 14 residues. V lost 3 bases, J lost 4 bases, and 15 bases lay in between. Here the CDR3 reads CSASRKDGSYGYTF. CDR3 bases: TGCAGTGCTAGCCGTAAGGACGGCTCCTATGGCTACACCTTC.

The chain has TRBV27 and TRBJ2-1, with D perhaps given as TRBD1 or TRBD2 (5 bases each). CDR3 length: 15 residues. The V end was cut by 7 bases, the J end by 8 bases, with 21 bases between. Germline CDR1 is MNHEY and CDR2 is SMNVEV (reference sequence). As DNA, the CDR3 is TGTGCCAGCATGTCAGGGACGAGCATTTGGGATGAGCAGTTCTTC. Its protein product is CASMSGTSIWDEQFF.

This clonotype was detected a few times. This chain connects TRBV2 to TRBJ2-2; D gene ambiguous. Germline CDR1 reads SNHLY; CDR2 reads FYNNEI. Trimming pared 7 bases from V and 5 bases from J, leaving 5 bases between. The CDR3 runs 11 residues. The CDR3 DNA reads as TGTGCCAGCAAGGGTACCGGGGAGCTGTTTTTT. This gives the protein CASKGTGELFF.

The V gene is TRBV7-2, the J gene TRBJ1-3; D call uncertain. This CDR3 contains 16 residues. Trimming pared 2 bases from V and 4 bases from J, leaving 15 bases between. The V gene's germline CDR1 is SGHTA and CDR2 FQGNSA. This CDR3 is CASSLSWTPEGNTIYF. For the CDR3, the DNA is TGTGCCAGCAGCTTATCGTGGACCCCGGAAGGAAACACCATATATTTT.

In its sample, this clonotype was seen once. The rearrangement uses TRBV18 and TRBJ1-5; 7 nucleotides align to TRBD1. The V segment lost 2 bases and the J segment 5 bases; nucleotides outside the gene matches: 3. Germline assignment: CDR1 KGHSH and CDR2 LQKENI. The CDR3 spans 14 residues. Here the CDR3 DNA reads TGTGCCAGCTCACCAACTGACAGGGATCAGCCCCAGCATTTT. Translated: CASSPTDRDQPQHF. Looking up the rest from reference TRBV18 and TRBJ1-5 gives the full variable domain: NAGVMQNPRHLVRRRGQEARLRCSPMKGHSHVYWYRQLPEEGLKFMVYLQKENIIDESGMPKERFSAEFPKEGPSILRIQQVVRGDSAAYFCASSPTDRDQPQHFGDGTRLSIL.

V is TRBV29-1 and J is TRBJ2-7; no firm D call. Trimming shortened V by 4 bases and J by 2 bases, and 9 bases separated the two germline ends. Germline loops: CDR1 SQVTM, CDR2 ANQGSEA. The CDR3 totals 12 residues. The CDR3 bases are TGCAGCGTTGTTGCGCCGGCCTACGAGCAGTACTTC. Amino acids: CSVVAPAYEQYF.

This clonotype was seen a single time. The chain recombines TRBV5-1 with TRBJ2-2; TRBD1 matches at 7 bases. Per the germline V gene, CDR1 is SGHRS and CDR2 is YFSETQ. V lost 4 bases to trimming and J lost 6 bases; unmatched junction nucleotides: 3. The CDR3 sequence is 13 residues long. CDR3 nucleotides: TGCGCCAGCAGCACCGGACAGGCCGGGGAGCTGTTTTTT. Amino acid sequence: CASSTGQAGELFF.

The chain recombines TRBV6-5 with TRBJ1-1, with D possibly being TRBD1 (5 bases). Trimming removed 5 bases from V and 7 bases from J, with 20 bases in between. The length of the CDR3 is 15 residues. CDR1 and CDR2 from the germline V gene are MNHEY and SVGAGI. CDR3 nucleotide sequence: TGTGCCAGCAGTCCTTCCTCCGGGACCAGAAGTGAAGCTTTCTTT. This translates into CASSPSSGTRSEAFF.

This clonotype has a single count. The chain has TRBV7-9 and TRBJ2-7; the match to TRBD2 covers 13 bases. V trimming: 5 bases; J trimming: 10 bases; junction bases outside the gene matches: 11. The CDR3 length is 15 residues. In germline, CDR1 is SEHNR, CDR2 FQNEAQ (reference sequence). Here the CDR3 DNA reads TGTGCCAGCAGCATTCGACTAGCGGGAGGAGAGATCCAGTACTTC. Protein sequence: CASSIRLAGGEIQYF.

V gene TRBV2 combines with J gene TRBJ2-1; 7 bases map to TRBD2. The germline V gene encodes CDR1 SNHLY and CDR2 FYNNEI. CDR3 length: 14 amino acids. Trimming removed 1 base from V and 7 bases from J; junction bases left unmatched: 4. Written as DNA, the CDR3 is TGTGCCAGCAGTGAAGGGACTAGTTGGAATGAGCAGTTCTTC. It specifies CASSEGTSWNEQFF.

This clonotype showed up just a few times. The chain joins TRBV6-1 to TRBJ2-4; 9 bases fit TRBD1. The J call may be incorrect, as the DNA end agrees better with TRBJ2-7. CDR1 and CDR2 (germline): MNHNS, SASEGT. The CDR3 is 15 amino acids. The CDR3 DNA is TGTGCCAGCAGTGTTACCGGGACAGGGCCCTACGAGCAGTACTTC. It translates to CASSVTGTGPYEQYF.

This clonotype was seen only a few times. The V call is TRBV4-3, the J call TRBJ2-3; 11 nucleotides agree with TRBD2. CDR1 is LGHNA, CDR2 YSLEER, per germline. The CDR3 runs 15 residues. V dropped 3 bases and J dropped 9; count of bases not matched to a gene: 8. CDR3 sequence (DNA): TGCGCCAGCAGCCAGGTAGCGGGAGGGCCATACACGCAGTATTTT. This sequence encodes CASSQVAGGPYTQYF.

This clonotype was detected a few times. The chain employs TRBV14 and TRBJ1-6; D might be TRBD1 (5 bases). V was trimmed by 3 bases and J by 7 bases, leaving 7 bases between them. The CDR3 extends over 13 amino acids. CDR1 SGHDN and CDR2 FVKESK come from the germline V gene. CDR3 protein: CASSQKGNSPLHF. Here the CDR3 DNA reads TGTGCCAGCAGCCAGAAGGGGAATTCACCCCTCCACTTT.

This clonotype was found many times. The rearrangement links TRBV11-2 to TRBJ2-7; no clear D gene. CDR3 length: 13 residues. The germline V gene encodes CDR1 SGHAT and CDR2 FQNNGV. The V end was cut by 3 bases, the J end by 4 bases, with 10 bases between. In DNA form, the CDR3 reads TGTGCCAGCAGCTTGGGCTTGGAATACGAGCAGTACTTC. Translated: CASSLGLEYEQYF.

This clonotype showed up just a few times. The rearrangement links TRBV4-2 to TRBJ2-5, with D possibly matching TRBD2 (5 bases). The end of the DNA fits TRBJ2-7 better, so the J call may be wrong. Germline V lookup: CDR1 LGHNA, CDR2 YNFKEQ. The CDR3 runs to 17 residues. As DNA, the CDR3 is TGTGCCAGCAGCCCGCGATCCGTTGGGGAGTACACCTACGAGCAGTACTTC. Amino acid sequence: CASSPRSVGEYTYEQYF.

The rearrangement joins TRBV9 to TRBJ1-2; TRBD1 matches at 11 bases. CDR1 and CDR2 (germline): SGDLS, YYNGEE. CDR3 length equals 16 residues. The ends lost 3 bases at V and 7 bases at J; junction bases unmatched: 11. The CDR3 region has the DNA TGTGCCAGCAGCGCCCACAGGACAGGGGGCGCAGGTGGCTACACCTTC. This codes for CASSAHRTGGAGGYTF.

The V and J genes are TRBV5-1 and TRBJ1-4; D gene ambiguous. Germline V gives CDR1 SGHRS, CDR2 YFSETQ. This CDR3 contains 16 residues. The ends were cut back, 1 base at V and 2 bases at J, with 12 bases in the middle. CDR3 bases: TGCGCCAGCAGCTTGATGGGAGAACGGACTAATGAAAAACTGTTTTTT. Translation gives CASSLMGERTNEKLFF. Full variable domain (missing parts from reference TRBV5-1 and TRBJ1-4): KAGVTQTPRYLIKTRGQQVTLSCSPISGHRSVSWYQQTPGQGLQFLFEYFSETQRNKGNFPGRFSGRQFSNSRSEMNVSTLELGDSALYLCASSLMGERTNEKLFFGSGTQLSVL.

The J gene is TRBJ2-7, the V gene TRBV3-1; D assignment may be TRBD1 or TRBD2 (5 bases each). V was trimmed by 4 bases and J by 5 bases, leaving 12 bases between them. CDR1 and CDR2 from the germline V gene are LGHDT and YNNKEL (reference sequence). This CDR3 spans 13 amino acids. CDR3 nucleotide sequence: TGTGCCAGCAGCCCGGTCGGGGCGGACGAGCAGTACTTC. Protein: CASSPVGADEQYF.

This clonotype was detected only once. This chain joins TRBV20-1 and TRBJ2-3, with TRBD1 as a possible D gene (7 bases). This CDR3 region has 16 residues. Per the germline V gene, CDR1 is DFQATT and CDR2 is SNEGSKA (reference sequence). Trimming took off 4 bases at V and 3 bases at J, with 20 bases between the two ends. As DNA, the CDR3 is TGCAGTGCTATTGAGACAGGGCGGGAAGGGACAGATACGCAGTATTTT. Translation gives CSAIETGREGTDTQYF.

The V and J genes are TRBV29-1 and TRBJ2-7; 8 bases fit TRBD1. V shed 4 bases and J 6 bases; nucleotides not matched to a gene: 11. The CDR3 is made up of 14 amino acids. The V gene's germline CDR1 is SQVTM and CDR2 ANQGSEA. In DNA, the CDR3 is TGCAGCGTTGCGGGGGAGACAGGGGTAGGCGAGCAGTACTTC. Its translation is CSVAGETGVGEQYF.

The V call is TRBV6-2 or TRBV6-3, the J call TRBJ2-1; maybe TRBD1 (6 bases). Germline V CDR1 and CDR2: MNHEY, SVGEGT. The CDR3 spans 13 residues. Trimming cost V 2 bases and J 6 bases, with 8 bases left between them. CDR3 DNA: TGTGCCAGCAGTTACCCAGGGGTCAATGAGCAGTTCTTC. Translation gives CASSYPGVNEQFF.

This clonotype was counted a single time. This chain joins TRBV5-1 and TRBJ2-1; D could derive from TRBD1 or TRBD2 (6 bases each). Germline V gene sequence: CDR1 SGHRS, CDR2 YFSETQ. V was shortened by 0 bases and J by 8 bases, with 12 bases between the two germline ends. This CDR3 comprises 14 residues. The CDR3 DNA reads as TGCGCCAGCAGCTTGGGGGGGGCGGAGGATGAGCAGTTCTTC. Encoded protein: CASSLGGAEDEQFF.

The chain recombines TRBV12-3 or TRBV12-4 with TRBJ1-1; D unclear. The CDR3 runs 11 residues. The ends were cut back, 6 bases at V and 6 bases at J, with 8 bases in the middle. CDR3 sequence (DNA): TGTGCCAGCAGCCGTACCCCTGAAGCTTTCTTT. This gives the protein CASSRTPEAFF.